These T cell receptor beta chains were read from a single sample in a study of breast tumors, draining lymph nodes, adjacent tissues. One entry per CDR3 protein, called by TCRdb with MiXCR from the multiplex PCR reads. The sample has some 120,000 distinct CDR3 sequences, about 20% seen once. The sequencing input was axillary lymph node tissue. The receptors were gathered from a female donor with breast cancer. Some clones in this sample may be carry-over from other donors' samples. Each CDR3 is given with its conserved first and last residue. The D gene is left open where the match is weak. Clone size appears in some rows only: once, few, many, or a class for an expanded clone.

cdr3_length	d_call	clone_size	v_call	j_call	cdr3_aa	cdr3_nt
13	NA	many	TRBV2	TRBJ2-7	CASSGQGPYEQYF	TGTGCCAGCAGTGGGCAGGGACCCTACGAGCAGTACTTC
14	NA	many	TRBV24-1	TRBJ2-1	CATSDADRYNEQFF	TGTGCCACCAGTGACGCGGACAGATACAATGAGCAGTTCTTC
14	NA	many	TRBV9	TRBJ2-7	CASASAIDTYEQYF	TGTGCCAGCGCCTCCGCAATCGACACCTACGAGCAGTACTTC
13	NA	many	TRBV19	TRBJ2-1	CASSMESYNEQFF	TGTGCCAGTAGTATGGAGTCCTACAATGAGCAGTTCTTC
17	NA	NA	TRBV27	TRBJ2-2	CASSLALQGWDTGELFF	TGTGCCAGCAGTTTGGCCCTTCAGGGGTGGGACACCGGGGAGCTGTTTTTT
17	TRBD2	many	TRBV9	TRBJ2-3	CASSVELAGTSTDTQYF	TGTGCCAGCAGCGTAGAACTAGCGGGGACTAGCACAGATACGCAGTATTTT
13	NA	many	TRBV15	TRBJ1-2	CATSRVRGVGYTF	TGTGCCACCAGCAGAGTGCGGGGAGTGGGCTACACCTTC
14	NA	many	TRBV9	TRBJ2-5	CASSVSEIWETQYF	TGTGCCAGCAGCGTATCAGAAATATGGGAGACCCAGTACTTC
15	TRBD2	NA	TRBV28	TRBJ2-3	CASRSSGRYTDTQYF	TGTGCCAGCCGTTCTAGCGGACGCTACACAGATACGCAGTATTTT
12	NA	many	TRBV10-3	TRBJ1-5	CAIGTNNQPQHF	TGTGCCATCGGGACAAACAATCAGCCCCAGCATTTT
13	NA	many	TRBV27	TRBJ1-6	CASRGQGIVPLHF	TGTGCCAGCAGGGGGCAGGGAATAGTACCCCTCCACTTT
14	TRBD2	many	TRBV6-5	TRBJ2-5	CASSYREGPETQYF	TGTGCCAGCAGTTATAGGGAGGGGCCAGAGACCCAGTACTTC
14	TRBD1	once	TRBV20-1	TRBJ1-1	CSATEQGAGTEAFF	TGCAGTGCAACTGAACAGGGGGCGGGTACTGAAGCTTTCTTT
16	NA	few	TRBV28	TRBJ2-7	CASSLNPPPASYEQYF	TGTGCCAGCAGTTTAAACCCCCCCCCAGCATCCTACGAGCAGTACTTC
14	TRBD1	many	TRBV10-1	TRBJ2-1	CASSEGGRGTEQFF	TGCGCCAGCAGTGAAGGAGGCAGGGGGACTGAGCAGTTCTTC
14	NA	few	TRBV6-5	TRBJ1-3	CASSLRESGNTIYF	TGTGCCAGCAGCCTCAGGGAATCTGGAAACACCATATATTTT
14	NA	many	TRBV5-1	TRBJ2-3	CASSSVWDTDTQYF	TGCGCCAGTTCGAGCGTCTGGGACACAGATACGCAGTATTTT
17	NA	many	TRBV20-1	TRBJ2-5	CSASSATSLGGLETQYF	TGCAGTGCTAGCTCGGCAACTAGTTTGGGGGGACTAGAGACCCAGTACTTC
14	NA	NA	TRBV6-1	TRBJ2-5	CASSETVDQETQYF	TGTGCCAGCAGTGAGACAGTGGACCAAGAGACCCAGTACTTC
11	NA	many	TRBV20-1	TRBJ2-5	CSARDGETQYF	TGCAGTGCTAGAGATGGGGAGACCCAGTACTTC
14	TRBD1	many	TRBV4-2	TRBJ2-7	CASSHRDSSYEQYF	TGTGCCAGCAGCCACCGGGACAGCAGCTACGAGCAGTACTTC
13	NA	many	TRBV5-1	TRBJ2-1	CASSPGGGDEQFF	TGCGCCAGCAGCCCCGGGGGCGGGGATGAGCAGTTCTTC
14	NA	NA	TRBV7-6	TRBJ1-1	CASSSFERRTEAFF	TGTGCCAGCAGCTCGTTTGAAAGAAGGACTGAAGCTTTCTTT
13	NA	few	TRBV5-4	TRBJ1-2	CASSLWGRGGYTF	TGTGCCAGCAGCTTATGGGGAAGGGGGGGCTACACCTTC
11	NA	many	TRBV5-1	TRBJ2-3	CASQLGATQYF	TGCGCCAGCCAACTGGGGGCTACGCAGTATTTT
14	TRBD1	few	TRBV6-5	TRBJ1-2	CASSPGTGLRGYTF	TGTGCCAGCAGCCCCGGGACAGGGCTCCGAGGCTACACCTTC
15	TRBD2	NA	TRBV5-8	TRBJ2-5	CASSLRGTSPETQYF	TGTGCCAGCAGCTTGAGAGGGACTAGTCCGGAGACCCAGTACTTC
13	NA	many	TRBV20-1	TRBJ1-2	CSARDPGADGYTF	TGCAGTGCTAGAGATCCTGGGGCGGATGGCTACACCTTC
17	TRBD2	many	TRBV5-1	TRBJ2-3	CASSHTSGGPSTDTQYF	TGCGCCAGCAGCCATACTAGCGGGGGCCCTAGCACAGATACGCAGTATTTT
14	TRBD2	many	TRBV20-1	TRBJ2-3	CSATSGRATDTQYF	TGCAGTGCTACTAGCGGGAGGGCCACAGATACGCAGTATTTT
16	TRBD2	many	TRBV12-3/TRBV12-4	TRBJ2-1	CASSPLLGAGGSEQFF	TGTGCCAGCAGTCCCCTCCTGGGAGCGGGGGGGTCTGAGCAGTTCTTC
16	TRBD2	many	TRBV7-2	TRBJ2-7	CASSLGLAGGSYEQYF	TGTGCCAGCAGCTTAGGTCTAGCGGGGGGGAGCTACGAGCAGTACTTC
11	NA	many	TRBV5-4	TRBJ2-5	CASSGGQTQYF	TGTGCCAGCAGTGGGGGTCAGACCCAGTACTTC
13	NA	many	TRBV7-9	TRBJ1-2	CASSLSAVAGYTF	TGTGCCAGCAGCTTATCAGCGGTTGCTGGCTACACCTTC
15	TRBD1	many	TRBV5-8	TRBJ2-3	CASSLGQGDLDTQYF	TGTGCCAGCAGCTTGGGACAGGGTGACTTGGATACGCAGTATTTT